These 4 T cell receptor beta chains were all obtained from the same sample, sequenced in a study of blood T cell repertoires in COVID-19. Only in-frame clones appear in the TCRdb table, and some are missing; sequencing was by immunoSEQ multiplex PCR. The sample consists of fewer than 130,000 clones, approximately 90% of them appearing once. Sequenced input: peripheral blood. The source is a woman in her forties or fifties with acute or convalescent COVID-19.

V and J are TRBV2 and TRBJ2-3, with 7 bases identical to TRBD2. Germline V lookup: CDR1 SNHLY, CDR2 FYNNEI. The trim removed 5 bases at V and 1 base at J, leaving 6 bases unmatched. The CDR3 totals 15 residues. The CDR3 protein is CASSPSGKGTDTQYF. DNA of the CDR3: TGTGCCAGCAGTCCTAGCGGAAAGGGCACAGATACGCAGTATTTT.

Sample share makes this clone medium-sized (0.01 to 0.1%). This chain uses TRBV10-3 with TRBJ1-2; 10 nucleotides align to TRBD1. Germline V lookup: CDR1 ENHRY, CDR2 SYGVKD. After removal of 0 bases from V and 4 bases from J, the junction contained 8 bases not matched to a gene. The CDR3 covers 17 residues. In nucleotides, the CDR3 is TGTGCCATCAGTGAGTCAGGGGGGACAGGGGCCAGCTATGGCTACACCTTC. It encodes CAISESGGTGASYGYTF.

J is TRBJ1-1 and V is TRBV2, with D possibly TRBD1 on 5 matching bases. Germline V gene sequence: CDR1 SNHLY, CDR2 FYNNEI. V was shortened by 8 bases and J by 10 bases, with 17 bases between the two germline ends. This CDR3 spans 12 amino acids. The DNA for the CDR3 is TGTGCCAGCGCTTTGGGGCGTATTGGAGCTTTCTTT. Its protein is CASALGRIGAFF. Combining the CDR3 with reference TRBV2 and TRBJ1-1 gives the whole variable domain EPEVTQTPSHQVTQMGQEVILRCVPISNHLYFYWYRQILGQKVEFLVSFYNNEISEKSEIFDDQFSVERPDGSNFTLKIRSTKLEDSAMYFCASALGRIGAFFGQGTRLTVV.

About this clone: The junction departs from germline at one end; a sequencing error may be responsible. The chain employs TRBV3-1 (or the pseudogene TRBV3-2) and TRBJ2-7, with 10 positions matching TRBD2. Looked up from germline, CDR1 is LGHDT and CDR2 is YNNKEL (reference sequence). CDR3 length: 15 residues. The CDR3 sequence is CASSQARLAGVEQYF. As DNA, the CDR3 is TGTGCCAGCAGTCAAGCCCGGCTAGCGGGAGTCGAGCAGTACTTC.